The entry below describes one T cell receptor (beta chain). What it binds is not known. Other DNA sequences in this sample translate to the same CDR3. These data belong to a study of CD8+ T cells in alopecia areata. Study summary: Those patients who were treated received oral tofacitinib, which was given at 5 to 10 mg twice daily for moderate-to-severe alopecia areata. Patients remained on tofacitinib for 6 to 18 months and then went 6 months without it. Points from the study as a whole: Lesional tissue from the scalp (especially in alopecia totalis/universalis) showed higher clonality than normal scalp.

This CDR3 is built from 12 residues. Germline-derived CDR1 and CDR2 are GTSNPN and SVGIG (reference sequence). The V end was cut by 0 bases, the J end by 6 bases, with 7 bases between. RNA was isolated and reverse transcribed to cDNA, the sequencing template. The repertoire was sequenced with immunoSEQ multiplex PCR; TCRdb's copy has only in-frame clones and lacks some. Of more than 200,000 clones in the sample, under 80% were seen once. This clonotype was sampled from a human donor with alopecia areata. Sequences were derived from CD4+ T cells sorted from blood, sampled at week 0. The chain combines TRBV30 with TRBJ2-3; D unresolved. The CDR3 is CAWSVLYDTQYF. For the CDR3, the DNA is TGTGCCTGGAGTGTACTATACGATACGCAGTATTTT. Complete variable domain (other parts from reference TRBV30 and TRBJ2-3): SQTIHQWPATLVQPVGSPLSLECTVEGTSNPNLYWYRQAAGRGLQLLFYSVGIGQISSEVPQNLSASRPQDRQFILSSKKLLLSDSGFYLCAWSVLYDTQYFGPGTRLTVL.